A single sample is the source of the 24 T cell receptor beta chains below, sequenced in a study of T cell repertoires in cytomegalovirus infection. TCRdb itself ran the reads through MiXCR, one entry per CDR3 protein. The profile shows nearly 550,000 distinct CDR3 sequences, 15% to 20% of them singletons. Sequencing input: CD8+ T cells from PBMCs. These receptors were collected from a human donor in good health (CMV status not recorded). Some clones in this sample may be carry-over from other donors' samples.

This chain joins TRBV6-5 and TRBJ1-5; a possible D gene is TRBD1 (5 bases). V dropped 2 bases and J dropped 5 bases, with 10 bases sitting between them. CDR3 length equals 14 residues. Germline lookup yields CDR1 MNHEY and CDR2 SVGAGI. The CDR3 loop is CASSYAGSDQPQHF. The CDR3 DNA reads TGTGCCAGCAGTTACGCAGGGTCTGATCAGCCCCAGCATTTT.

This clonotype was picked up many times. The chain joins TRBV6-5 to TRBJ2-7; TRBD2 agrees at 7 bases. From germline, CDR1 is MNHEY and CDR2 SVGAGI. CDR3 length: 15 residues. After removal of 6 bases from V and 1 base from J, the junction contained 9 bases not matched to a gene. Here the CDR3 reads CASSDGVAGSYEQYF. Written as DNA, the CDR3 is TGTGCCAGCAGCGACGGGGTAGCGGGTTCCTACGAGCAGTACTTC.

This clonotype was counted many times. The rearrangement uses TRBV7-2 and TRBJ2-3; D perhaps matches TRBD2 (5 bases). Germline V gene lookup returns CDR1 SGHTA and CDR2 FQGNSA. The V end lost 1 base, the J end lost 4 bases, and 6 bases lay between the germline ends. The CDR3 sequence is 13 residues long. CDR3 bases: TGTGCCAGCAGCTTAGTTAGCGCAGATACGCAGTATTTT. It specifies CASSLVSADTQYF. The entire variable domain, with the rest obtained from reference TRBV7-2 and TRBJ2-3, is as follows: GAGVSQSPSNKVTEKGKDVELRCDPISGHTALYWYRQSLGQGLEFLIYFQGNSAPDKSGLPSDRFSAERTGGSVSTLTIQRTQQEDSAVYLCASSLVSADTQYFGPGTRLTVL.

This clonotype was counted a few times. The gene calls are TRBV6-6 and TRBJ2-3, with 7 positions matching TRBD2. After removal of 2 bases from V and 3 bases from J, the junction contained 2 bases not matched to a gene. There are 14 residues in the CDR3. Germline assignment: CDR1 MNHNY and CDR2 SVGAGI (reference sequence). In DNA form, the CDR3 reads TGTGCCAGCAGTTACGGGGGGGAGACAGATACGCAGTATTTT. It codes for CASSYGGETDTQYF.

The sample holds many counts of this clonotype. The V and J genes are TRBV12-3 or TRBV12-4 and TRBJ2-1; 7 bases are a match to TRBD2. The V and J ends lost 4 bases and 0 bases, in that order; junction bases with no gene match: 6. The CDR3 length is 16 residues. CDR3 residues: CASSSLLANSYNEQFF. CDR3 DNA: TGTGCCAGCAGTTCCTTACTAGCGAACTCCTACAATGAGCAGTTCTTC.

This clonotype was picked up a small number of times. This chain uses TRBV25-1 with TRBJ2-1, with a tentative D call TRBD2 (6 bases). The CDR3 has 16 residues. The V end was cut by 1 base, the J end by 3 bases, with 13 bases between. Germline V gene data show CDR1 as MGHDK and CDR2 as SYGVNS. The chain's CDR3 is CASSEWISGLYNEQFF. The CDR3 region has the DNA TGTGCCAGCAGTGAATGGATTAGCGGCCTCTACAATGAGCAGTTCTTC.

This clonotype was detected only a few times. J is TRBJ2-5 and V is TRBV12-5, with D perhaps matching TRBD1 or TRBD2 (5 bases each). V lost 6 bases and J 2 bases, leaving 13 bases between the germline ends. CDR3 length equals 14 residues. Germline CDR1 LGHNT, CDR2 FRNRAP. This chain's CDR3 is CASGLGDGQETQYF. The CDR3 DNA is TGTGCTAGTGGCCTGGGGGACGGACAAGAGACCCAGTACTTC.

The genes are TRBV10-1 and TRBJ2-3, with a tentative D call TRBD1 (6 bases). V lost 0 bases and J lost 1, with 11 bases in between. This CDR3 has 16 residues. CDR1 WNHNN and CDR2 SYGVQD come from the germline V gene (reference sequence). In nucleotides, the CDR3 is TGCGCCAGCAGTGAGTCTCCAGGGGATGGCACAGATACGCAGTATTTT. It encodes CASSESPGDGTDTQYF.

This clonotype was seen a handful of times. V is TRBV20-1 and J is TRBJ2-5; 7 nucleotides match TRBD1. V shed 6 bases and J 2 bases; nucleotides not matched to a gene: 6. Per the germline V gene, CDR1 is DFQATT and CDR2 is SNEGSKA (reference sequence). The CDR3 extends over 13 amino acids. The CDR3 DNA reads TGCAGTGCGCCAAAGGGACAGCAAGAGACCCAGTACTTC. Amino acid sequence: CSAPKGQQETQYF.

This chain joins TRBV4-1 and TRBJ1-2; D gene unclear. There are 19 residues in the CDR3. Looked up from germline, CDR1 is MGHRA and CDR2 is YSYEKL. V lost 0 bases and J lost 3, with 23 bases in between. As DNA, the CDR3 is TGCGCCAGCAGCCAAGATGTAATCGGAGGTTTTAGCGCGCACTATGGCTACACCTTC. It translates to CASSQDVIGGFSAHYGYTF.

This clonotype was recorded a few times. The chain joins TRBV5-6 to TRBJ2-1; 8 bases fit TRBD2. The germline V gene has CDR1 SGHDT and CDR2 YYEEEE. V shed 4 bases, J shed 7 bases, and the junction held 4 bases outside the gene matches. There are 13 residues in the CDR3. CDR3 nucleotide sequence: TGTGCCAGCAGCCGGGGGGGGTTTAATGAGCAGTTCTTC. Translated, it gives CASSRGGFNEQFF.

This clonotype occurred many times. The CDR3 spells CASSLTPQSYEQYF. The CDR3 bases are TGTGCCAGCAGCTTAACGCCCCAGTCCTACGAGCAGTACTTC. The genes are TRBV7-6 and TRBJ2-7, with D unresolved. Germline CDR1 reads SGHVS; CDR2 reads FNYEAQ. This CDR3 is built from 14 residues. V dropped 2 bases and J dropped 1 base, with 9 bases sitting between them.

This clonotype was seen many times. The J gene is TRBJ2-7, the V gene TRBV2, with D possibly being TRBD2 (7 bases). Germline V gene lookup returns CDR1 SNHLY and CDR2 FYNNEI. Between the trimmed V and J ends, which lost 8 bases and 7 bases, there was a span of 21 bases. The CDR3 contains 14 residues. CDR3 bases: TGTGCCAGCGTCCCTGACGGGGGGCAGGAAGAGCAGTACTTC. Translating it yields CASVPDGGQEEQYF.

This clonotype has only a few counts. This chain uses TRBV27 with TRBJ2-7, with 9 bases lining up with TRBD1. Germline V CDR1 and CDR2: MNHEY, SMNVEV (reference sequence). The ends lost 10 bases at V and 3 bases at J; junction bases unmatched: 4. The CDR3 runs 12 residues. The CDR3: CATGQGNYEQYF. For the CDR3, the DNA is TGTGCCACAGGACAGGGGAACTACGAGCAGTACTTC.

This clonotype was detected only a few times. The CDR3 loop is CASSYRGYSSGNTIYF. The CDR3 nucleotides read TGTGCCAGCAGTTACCGGGGCTATAGCTCTGGAAACACCATATATTTT. The V and J genes are TRBV6-6 and TRBJ1-3, with TRBD1 as a possible D gene (5 bases). Trimming removed 2 bases from V and 0 bases from J, with 11 bases in between. The CDR3 spans 16 residues. Germline values: CDR1 MNHNY, CDR2 SVGAGI (reference sequence).

Regarding this clonotype: A much more abundant neighbour one base away suggests this may be a read error. V gene TRBV19 combines with J gene TRBJ2-7; 8 bases are shared with TRBD2. The CDR3 length is 14 residues. The germline gives CDR1 LNHDA, CDR2 SQIVND (reference sequence). The CDR3 sequence: CASSYALAGYVQYF. The CDR3 DNA follows: TGTGCCAGTAGTTACGCTCTAGCGGGCTACGTGCAGTACTTC.

This clonotype came up a few times. The V call is TRBV19, the J call TRBJ1-5, with D perhaps matching TRBD1 (6 bases). V was pared by 8 bases and J by 4 bases, with 9 bases between. CDR3 size: 12 residues. The V gene's germline CDR1 is LNHDA and CDR2 SQIVND (reference sequence). The chain's CDR3 is CASLGGNQPQHF. The CDR3 region has the DNA TGTGCCAGTTTAGGGGGGAATCAGCCCCAGCATTTT.

The chain has TRBV6-6 and TRBJ2-7, with D hard to call. The germline V and J ends were trimmed by 0 bases and 4 bases, with 10 bases remaining between them. Germline-derived CDR1 and CDR2 are MNHNY and SVGAGI (reference sequence). The CDR3 is 14 residues long. The CDR3 protein is CASSYSPDGYEQYF. CDR3 in DNA: TGTGCCAGCAGTTACTCCCCAGATGGATACGAGCAGTACTTC.

This clonotype was counted ten times or more. The chain carries TRBV6-5 and TRBJ1-5; 7 positions match TRBD1. After removal of 6 bases from V and 0 bases from J, the junction contained 11 bases not matched to a gene. The CDR3 is 17 amino acids. Germline CDR1 reads MNHEY; CDR2 reads SVGAGI. CDR3 sequence reads: CASSWDSRINSNQPQHF. Here the CDR3 DNA reads TGTGCCAGCAGCTGGGACAGCCGAATTAATAGCAATCAGCCCCAGCATTTT.

This clonotype came up many times. The V and J genes are TRBV27 and TRBJ1-5; D is unresolved. There are 14 residues in the CDR3. Trimming took off 6 bases at V and 3 bases at J, with 12 bases between the two ends. CDR1 and CDR2 from the germline V gene are MNHEY and SMNVEV (reference sequence). In DNA, the CDR3 is TGTGCCAGCAGCCACACGGGGATCAATCAGCCCCAGCATTTT. Encoded protein: CASSHTGINQPQHF.

This clonotype was counted at least ten times. V gene TRBV7-2 combines with J gene TRBJ2-2; D is perhaps TRBD1 (5 bases). V lost 4 bases, J lost 2 bases, and 8 bases lay in between. The V gene's germline CDR1 is SGHTA and CDR2 FQGNSA. This CDR3 has 14 amino acids. The CDR3 spells CASSSGHNTGELFF. In nucleotides, the CDR3 is TGTGCCAGCAGCTCCGGACACAACACCGGGGAGCTGTTTTTT.

This clonotype was counted between two and nine times. The V gene is TRBV4-1, the J gene TRBJ2-5; no clear D gene. V shed 2 bases and J shed 5 bases, with 9 bases lying between them. This CDR3 is built from 13 residues. The germline CDR1 and CDR2 sequences are MGHRA and YSYEKL. The CDR3 here is CASSQLGGETQYF. The CDR3 DNA reads as TGCGCCAGCAGCCAACTGGGTGGGGAGACCCAGTACTTC.

This clonotype was observed a few times. The chain carries TRBV10-3 and TRBJ2-7; D might be TRBD2 (5 bases). The length of the CDR3 is 15 residues. CDR1 and CDR2 (germline): ENHRY, SYGVKD. V lost 6 bases to trimming and J lost 2 bases, with 17 bases between them. CDR3 sequence (DNA): TGTGCCATCAGCCGTCTAGCTGTTGACGCCTACGAGCAGTACTTC. Encoded protein: CAISRLAVDAYEQYF.

The table lists this clonotype with many counts. The chain is built from TRBV4-1 and TRBJ2-7, with TRBD2 as a possible D gene (5 bases). CDR3 length: 14 amino acids. CDR1 MGHRA and CDR2 YSYEKL come from the germline V gene. Trimming stripped 7 bases from V and 0 bases from J, with 13 bases between. CDR3 protein: CASTRDHSSYEQYF. The CDR3 nucleotides read TGCGCCAGCACCCGGGATCACAGCTCCTACGAGCAGTACTTC.